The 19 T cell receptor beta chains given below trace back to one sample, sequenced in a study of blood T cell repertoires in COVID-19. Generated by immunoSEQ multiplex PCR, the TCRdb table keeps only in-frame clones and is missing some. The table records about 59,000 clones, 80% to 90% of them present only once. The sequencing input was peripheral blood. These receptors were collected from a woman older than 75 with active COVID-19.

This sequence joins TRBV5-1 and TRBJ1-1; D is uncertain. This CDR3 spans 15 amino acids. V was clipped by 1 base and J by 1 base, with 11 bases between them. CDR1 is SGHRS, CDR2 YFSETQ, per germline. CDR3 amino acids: CASSLPGLGNTEAFF. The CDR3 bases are TGCGCCAGCAGCTTGCCCGGGTTGGGGAACACTGAAGCTTTCTTT.

The CDR3 region is CASSSGQSYEQYF. Here the CDR3 DNA reads TGTGCCAGCAGTTCAGGACAGTCCTACGAGCAGTACTTC. V usage is TRBV7-8 and J usage is TRBJ2-7; a weak D match, TRBD1 (6 bases). Trimming took off 6 bases at V and 1 base at J, with 10 bases between the two ends. In germline, CDR1 is SGHVS, CDR2 FQNEAQ. The CDR3 is 13 residues long.

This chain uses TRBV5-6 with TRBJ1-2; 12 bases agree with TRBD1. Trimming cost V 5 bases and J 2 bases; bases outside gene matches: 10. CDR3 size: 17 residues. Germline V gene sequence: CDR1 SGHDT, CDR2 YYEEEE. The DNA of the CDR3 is TGTGCCAGCAGACGCCGGGACAGGGGGCTTGGCAACTATGGCTACACCTTC. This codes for CASRRRDRGLGNYGYTF.

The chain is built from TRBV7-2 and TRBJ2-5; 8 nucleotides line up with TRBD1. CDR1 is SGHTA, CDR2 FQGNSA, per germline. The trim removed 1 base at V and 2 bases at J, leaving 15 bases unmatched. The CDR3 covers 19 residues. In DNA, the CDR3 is TGTGCCAGCAGCTTAGGGAGAGTTAGGACAGGGAAATATCAAGAGACCCAGTACTTC. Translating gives CASSLGRVRTGKYQETQYF.

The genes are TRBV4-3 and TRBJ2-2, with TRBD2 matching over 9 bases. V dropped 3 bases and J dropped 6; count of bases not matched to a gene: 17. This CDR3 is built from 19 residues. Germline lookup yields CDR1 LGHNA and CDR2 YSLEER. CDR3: CASSQNPLGSGGVAGELFF. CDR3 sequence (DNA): TGCGCCAGCAGCCAGAATCCCCTGGGTAGCGGGGGAGTGGCCGGGGAGCTGTTTTTT.

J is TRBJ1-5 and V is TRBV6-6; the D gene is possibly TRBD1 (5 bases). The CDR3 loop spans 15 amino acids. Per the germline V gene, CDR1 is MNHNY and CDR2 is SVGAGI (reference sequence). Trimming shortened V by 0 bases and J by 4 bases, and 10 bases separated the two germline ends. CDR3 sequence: CASSYSMGGNQPQHF. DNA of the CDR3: TGTGCCAGCAGTTACTCGATGGGGGGGAATCAGCCCCAGCATTTT.

CDR3 sequence reads: CASSSLFTGTSPNEQFF. The CDR3 nucleotides read TGTGCCAGCAGTTCCCTCTTTACCGGGACTAGCCCCAATGAGCAGTTCTTC. This sequence joins TRBV28 and TRBJ2-1, with 9 bases identical to TRBD2. CDR1 is MDHEN, CDR2 SYDVKM, per germline. The CDR3 totals 17 residues. V trimming: 4 bases; J trimming: 6 bases; junction bases outside the gene matches: 13.

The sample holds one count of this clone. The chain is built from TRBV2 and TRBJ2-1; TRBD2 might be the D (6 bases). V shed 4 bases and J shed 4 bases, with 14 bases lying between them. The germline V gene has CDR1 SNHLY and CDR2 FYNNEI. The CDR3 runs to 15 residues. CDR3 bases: TGTGCCAGCAGTGCGTCGGGGGTCCTATACAATGAGCAGTTCTTC. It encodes CASSASGVLYNEQFF.

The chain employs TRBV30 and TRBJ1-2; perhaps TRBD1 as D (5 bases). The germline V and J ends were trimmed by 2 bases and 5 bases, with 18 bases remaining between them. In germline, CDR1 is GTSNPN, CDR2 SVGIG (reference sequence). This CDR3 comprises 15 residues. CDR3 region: CAWSKGFSLGYGYTF. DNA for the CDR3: TGTGCCTGGAGTAAGGGGTTCTCGCTTGGGTATGGCTACACCTTC.

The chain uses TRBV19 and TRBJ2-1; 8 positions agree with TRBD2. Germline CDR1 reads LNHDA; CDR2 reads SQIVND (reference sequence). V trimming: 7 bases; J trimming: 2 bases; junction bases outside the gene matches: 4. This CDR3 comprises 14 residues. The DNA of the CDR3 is TGTGCCAGTAATAACGGGGGGGCCTACAATGAGCAGTTCTTC. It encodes CASNNGGAYNEQFF.

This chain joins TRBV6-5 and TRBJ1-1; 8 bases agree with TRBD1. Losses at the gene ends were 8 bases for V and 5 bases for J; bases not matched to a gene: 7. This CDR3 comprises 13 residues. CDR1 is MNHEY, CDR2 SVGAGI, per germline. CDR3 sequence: CASQDRGWTEAFF. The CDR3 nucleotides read TGTGCCAGCCAAGACAGGGGTTGGACTGAAGCTTTCTTT.

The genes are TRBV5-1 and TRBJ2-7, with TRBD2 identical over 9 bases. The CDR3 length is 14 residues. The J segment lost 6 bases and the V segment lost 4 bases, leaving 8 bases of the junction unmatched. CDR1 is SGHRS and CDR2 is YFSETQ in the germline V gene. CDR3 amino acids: CASSEGGGAGEQYF. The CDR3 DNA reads TGCGCCAGCAGCGAGGGCGGGGGGGCCGGCGAGCAGTACTTC.

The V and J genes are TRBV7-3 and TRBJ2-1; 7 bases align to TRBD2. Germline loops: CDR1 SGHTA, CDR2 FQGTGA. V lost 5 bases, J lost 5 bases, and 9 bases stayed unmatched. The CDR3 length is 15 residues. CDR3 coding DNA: TGTGCCAGCAGCCAATGGGGGGGTTCCAACAATGAGCAGTTCTTC. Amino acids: CASSQWGGSNNEQFF. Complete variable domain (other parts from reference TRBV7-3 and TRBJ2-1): GAGVSQTPSNKVTEKGKYVELRCDPISGHTALYWYRQSLGQGPEFLIYFQGTGAADDSGLPNDRFFAVRPEGSVSTLKIQRTERGDSAVYLCASSQWGGSNNEQFFGPGTRLTVL.

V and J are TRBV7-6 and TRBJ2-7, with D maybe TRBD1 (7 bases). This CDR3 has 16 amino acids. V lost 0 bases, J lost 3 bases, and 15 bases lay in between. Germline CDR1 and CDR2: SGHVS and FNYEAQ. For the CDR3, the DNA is TGTGCCAGCAGCTTAGCGCTACGACAGGGACTCTACGAGCAGTACTTC. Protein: CASSLALRQGLYEQYF. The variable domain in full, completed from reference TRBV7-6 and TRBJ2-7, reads GAGVSQSPRYKVTKRGQDVALRCDPISGHVSLYWYRQALGQGPEFLTYFNYEAQQDKSGLPNDRFSAERPEGSISTLTIQRTEQRDSAMYRCASSLALRQGLYEQYFGPGTRLTVT.

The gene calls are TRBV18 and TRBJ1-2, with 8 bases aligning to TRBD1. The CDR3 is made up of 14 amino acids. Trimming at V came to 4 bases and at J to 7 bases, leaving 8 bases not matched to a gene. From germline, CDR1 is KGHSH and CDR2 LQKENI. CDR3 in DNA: TGTGCCAGCTCACTAACAGGGGGACGTTCTGGCTACACCTTC. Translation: CASSLTGGRSGYTF.

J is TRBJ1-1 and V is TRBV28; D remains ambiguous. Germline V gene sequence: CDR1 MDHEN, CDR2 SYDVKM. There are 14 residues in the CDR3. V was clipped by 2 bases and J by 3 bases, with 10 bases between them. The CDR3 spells CASSLTDTHTEAFF. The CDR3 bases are TGTGCCAGCAGTTTAACCGACACTCACACTGAAGCTTTCTTT.

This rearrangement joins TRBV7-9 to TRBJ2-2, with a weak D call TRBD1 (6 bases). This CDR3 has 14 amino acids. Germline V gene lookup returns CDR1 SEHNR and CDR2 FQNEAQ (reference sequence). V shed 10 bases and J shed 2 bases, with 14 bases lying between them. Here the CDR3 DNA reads TGTGCCACTGTCCGGGACACAAACACCGGGGAGCTGTTTTTT. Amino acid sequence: CATVRDTNTGELFF.

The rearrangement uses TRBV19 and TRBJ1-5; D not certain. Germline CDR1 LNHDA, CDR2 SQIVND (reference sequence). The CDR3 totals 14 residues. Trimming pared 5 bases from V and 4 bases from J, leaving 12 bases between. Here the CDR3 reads CASSSDGGNQPQHF. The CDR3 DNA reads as TGTGCCAGTAGTTCAGACGGAGGAAATCAGCCCCAGCATTTT. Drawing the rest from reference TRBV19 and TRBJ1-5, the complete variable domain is DGGITQSPKYLFRKEGQNVTLSCEQNLNHDAMYWYRQDPGQGLRLIYYSQIVNDFQKGDIAEGYSVSREKKESFPLTVTSAQKNPTAFYLCASSSDGGNQPQHFGDGTRLSIL.

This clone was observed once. The DNA for the CDR3 is TGTGCCAGCAGCCAACCGGGAGGGGGGGGAAGTGAAGCTTTCTTT. Protein product: CASSQPGGGGSEAFF. The V and J genes are TRBV3-1 (or the pseudogene TRBV3-2) and TRBJ1-1; TRBD1 might be the D (6 bases). This CDR3 is built from 15 residues. Germline assignment: CDR1 LGHDT and CDR2 YNNKEL (reference sequence). The V end lost 2 bases, the J end lost 7 bases, and 17 bases lay between the germline ends.